This T cell receptor beta chain derives from a study of T cell changes during pregnancy in multiple sclerosis (dated 2019 in TCRdb). At the level of the whole study: The study examined how the T cell repertoire changed over the course of pregnancy in women with multiple sclerosis.

The library was obtained by the immunoSEQ multiplex PCR assay. Sourced from immuneACCESS, this table was stored by TCRdb with only in-frame sequences that have V and J called. A share of the clones is absent; for the studies checked, an unresolved V gene accounts for under half, and the remainder has no known explanation. Counted in this sample were some 120,000 clones; about 95% of them appeared once. The ten largest clones add up to around 0.46% of the sample. To note about this clone: Which antigen it targets is not known. Base qualities are missing; no much larger clone stands one base away.

CDR1 and CDR2 were assigned from the germline V gene as SQVTM and ANQGSEA. From the cysteine up to the phenylalanine, the CDR3 has a length of 16 residues. Just the 48-base CDR3 DNA is kept, in frame starting at base 1. V gives up 4 bases and J gives up 1 base, and the segment between their germline ends measures 17 bases. This TCR was recovered from a female donor with multiple sclerosis, enrolled in a pregnancy study. The sequencing used peripheral blood, collected after pregnancy. The rearranged chain carries TRBV29-1 and TRBJ2-4; the D region possibly corresponds to TRBD2 (6 bases align). The DNA is TGCAGCGTTGGATTTTACGGGAGAGGTGCCAAAAACATTCAGTACTTC. It is translated as CSVGFYGRGAKNIQYF.